The 7 T cell receptor beta chains presented below share a single source sample, sequenced in a study of preoperative IRX-2 immunotherapy in early breast cancer. Sequencing used immunoSEQ multiplex PCR; TCRdb keeps in-frame clones, though not all of them. The sample contains 24,000 or so clones, about 90% of which appear only once. The sample's treatment: preoperative locoregional IRX-2 cytokine immunotherapy. This specimen was tumor tissue, taken after IRX-2 immunotherapy. The origin of the receptors is a human donor with breast cancer.

V gene TRBV5-1 combines with J gene TRBJ1-1; weak D call: TRBD1 (6 bases). Germline CDR1 reads SGHRS; CDR2 reads YFSETQ. V was pared by 7 bases and J by 0 bases, with 19 bases between. This CDR3 is built from 16 residues. In nucleotides, the CDR3 is TGCGCCAGCCGTACCCAGGGGTACCTTATGAACACTGAAGCTTTCTTT. Its protein is CASRTQGYLMNTEAFF.

The DNA for the CDR3 is TGTGCCAGCAGTGACGGCGGCTATGGCTACACCTTC. Encoded protein: CASSDGGYGYTF. This sequence joins TRBV2 and TRBJ1-2; D not resolved. V was shortened by 3 bases and J by 4 bases, with 6 bases between the two germline ends. Germline CDR1 is SNHLY and CDR2 is FYNNEI. The CDR3 covers 12 residues.

As DNA, the CDR3 is TGCGCCAGCAGCTTGGACAGCAACTATGGCTACACCTTC. The encoded protein is CASSLDSNYGYTF. This chain joins TRBV5-1 and TRBJ1-2, with D unclear. The V gene's germline CDR1 is SGHRS and CDR2 YFSETQ. V dropped 0 bases and J dropped 2 bases, with 5 bases sitting between them. The CDR3 is 13 residues long.

The rearrangement links TRBV2 to TRBJ2-1; 7 nucleotides align to TRBD2. Germline assignment: CDR1 SNHLY and CDR2 FYNNEI. This CDR3 has 15 residues. Losses at the gene ends were 1 base for V and 4 bases for J; bases not matched to a gene: 4. The CDR3 nucleotides read TGTGCCAGCAGTGAAGAAGGGCGGGGGTACAATGAGCAGTTCTTC. It translates to CASSEEGRGYNEQFF. The full variable domain, completed using reference TRBV2 and TRBJ2-1, is EPEVTQTPSHQVTQMGQEVILRCVPISNHLYFYWYRQILGQKVEFLVSFYNNEISEKSEIFDDQFSVERPDGSNFTLKIRSTKLEDSAMYFCASSEEGRGYNEQFFGPGTRLTVL.

The rearrangement joins TRBV25-1 to TRBJ2-7; 9 bases line up with TRBD1. The CDR3 length is 16 residues. J was trimmed by 4 bases and V by 4 bases; bases with no gene match: 11. Germline V gene lookup returns CDR1 MGHDK and CDR2 SYGVNS. The CDR3 spells CASSATTGTGRYEQYF. The CDR3 DNA reads as TGTGCCAGCAGTGCGACGACCGGGACAGGGAGGTACGAGCAGTACTTC.

The V and J genes are TRBV19 and TRBJ2-3; TRBD1 or TRBD2 may be the D gene (5 bases each). Germline V gene sequence: CDR1 LNHDA, CDR2 SQIVND (reference sequence). CDR3 length: 15 amino acids. Trimming removed 2 bases at V and 1 base at J, with 10 bases between. CDR3 nucleotides: TGTGCCAGTAGTATACAGGGTAGCGGCACAGATACGCAGTATTTT. Translated, it gives CASSIQGSGTDTQYF.

The V and J genes are TRBV6-1 and TRBJ2-1, with D tentatively TRBD2 (5 bases). The V end was cut by 4 bases, the J end by 2 bases, with 12 bases between. Germline V CDR1 and CDR2: MNHNS, SASEGT. The CDR3 contains 15 residues. CDR3 coding DNA: TGTGCCAGCAGTGCCAGCGGAGGACCCTACAATGAGCAGTTCTTC. Residues: CASSASGGPYNEQFF.